A selection of T cell receptor beta chains follows, all from one sample in a study of OX40 agonist ivuxolimab in advanced cancers. The assay was immunoSEQ multiplex PCR, and TCRdb's table has in-frame clones only and misses some. Among around 59,000 clones listed, 86% were seen once. The specimen comprised CD4+ or CD8+ T cells sorted from blood, sampled in a trial of the OX40 agonist ivuxolimab. The receptors originated from an adult with an advanced solid tumor such as melanoma, head and neck, liver or kidney cancer. The CDR3 runs from the conserved cysteine through the conserved F or W. Fields, in order: clone size, CDR3 length, D gene, J gene, V gene, CDR3 protein, CDR3 DNA. A D gene is named only where the DNA matches it firmly. Rows give clone size only sometimes, using once, few, many, or a class for an expanded clone.

size: -
length: 14
D: -
J: TRBJ2-3
V: TRBV30
CDR3: CAWIRGDRTDTQYF
DNA: TGTGCCTGGATCCGGGGAGACCGCACAGATACGCAGTATTTT

size: -
length: 15
D: TRBD1
J: TRBJ2-2
V: TRBV14
CDR3: CASSQTGTGPGELFF
DNA: TGTGCCAGCAGCCAAACCGGGACAGGCCCCGGGGAGCTGTTTTTT

size: few
length: 13
D: -
J: TRBJ1-2
V: TRBV11-1
CDR3: CASSLSQFYGYTF
DNA: TGTGCCAGCAGCTTAAGTCAGTTCTATGGCTACACCTTC

size: -
length: 13
D: TRBD2
J: TRBJ2-1
V: TRBV29-1
CDR3: CSVEGLAGNEQFF
DNA: TGCAGCGTGGAGGGACTAGCGGGCAATGAGCAGTTCTTC

size: few
length: 13
D: -
J: TRBJ1-2
V: TRBV6-4
CDR3: CASRQSRQRGYTF
DNA: TGTGCCAGCAGACAGTCCCGGCAGAGGGGCTACACCTTC

size: -
length: 12
D: -
J: TRBJ2-7
V: TRBV7-8
CDR3: CASSLRVYEQYF
DNA: TGTGCCAGCAGCTTAAGAGTATACGAGCAGTACTTC

size: few
length: 18
D: TRBD2
J: TRBJ2-1
V: TRBV5-1
CDR3: CASNTNPPAGGIYNEQFF
DNA: TGCGCCAGCAACACAAACCCCCCGGCGGGAGGGATCTACAATGAGCAGTTCTTC

size: -
length: 12
D: -
J: TRBJ1-1
V: TRBV29-1
CDR3: CSVDGGREQAFF
DNA: TGCAGCGTTGACGGGGGCAGGGAGCAAGCTTTCTTT

size: -
length: 16
D: -
J: TRBJ2-1
V: TRBV7-6
CDR3: CASSRGGGRTGNEQFF
DNA: TGTGCCAGCAGCCGTGGTGGGGGGCGAACTGGAAATGAGCAGTTCTTC

size: -
length: 13
D: TRBD1
J: TRBJ2-7
V: TRBV5-1
CDR3: CASSLGQVYEQYF
DNA: TGCGCCAGCAGCCTAGGACAGGTCTACGAGCAGTACTTC

size: -
length: 15
D: -
J: TRBJ1-2
V: TRBV9
CDR3: CASSARQRMSDGYTF
DNA: TGTGCCAGCAGCGCCCGACAAAGGATGTCGGATGGCTACACCTTC

size: -
length: 14
D: -
J: TRBJ1-6
V: TRBV27
CDR3: CASSLRTDYSPLHF
DNA: TGTGCCAGCAGTTTGAGGACAGACTATTCACCCCTCCACTTT

size: -
length: 13
D: -
J: TRBJ2-2
V: TRBV30
CDR3: CAWNGERPGELFF
DNA: TGTGCCTGGAACGGGGAGAGGCCCGGGGAGCTGTTTTTT

size: -
length: 16
D: -
J: TRBJ2-7
V: TRBV7-2
CDR3: CASSFYDYAFSYEQYF
DNA: TGTGCCAGCAGCTTCTATGACTACGCCTTTTCCTACGAGCAGTACTTC

size: -
length: 14
D: TRBD1
J: TRBJ2-2
V: TRBV7-9
CDR3: CASSRDRDTGELFF
DNA: TGTGCCAGCAGCAGGGACAGGGACACCGGGGAGCTGTTTTTT

size: -
length: 13
D: -
J: TRBJ2-7
V: TRBV30
CDR3: CALGGEVHYEQYF
DNA: TGTGCCCTTGGAGGGGAGGTCCACTACGAGCAGTACTTC

size: -
length: 13
D: TRBD2
J: TRBJ2-1
V: TRBV18
CDR3: CASSPSGGNEQFF
DNA: TGTGCCAGCTCACCGTCGGGGGGTAATGAGCAGTTCTTC

size: -
length: 14
D: TRBD2
J: TRBJ2-3
V: TRBV11-1
CDR3: CASSFSGRTDTQYF
DNA: TGTGCCAGCAGCTTTAGCGGGAGGACAGATACGCAGTATTTT

size: -
length: 15
D: -
J: TRBJ1-2
V: TRBV7-2
CDR3: CASSLLQGKDYGYTF
DNA: TGTGCCAGCAGCCTTCTACAGGGTAAAGACTATGGCTACACCTTC

size: -
length: 15
D: -
J: TRBJ2-1
V: TRBV28
CDR3: CASSYYPSSYNEQFF
DNA: TGTGCCAGCAGTTATTATCCGAGCTCCTACAATGAGCAGTTCTTC

size: -
length: 15
D: -
J: TRBJ2-5
V: TRBV18
CDR3: CASSPSRDRQETQYF
DNA: TGTGCCAGCTCACCATCCAGGGACCGACAAGAGACCCAGTACTTC

size: -
length: 17
D: TRBD1
J: TRBJ1-2
V: TRBV28
CDR3: CASSITGTGAGWYGYTF
DNA: TGTGCCAGCAGTATAACCGGGACAGGGGCGGGATGGTATGGCTACACCTTC

size: -
length: 12
D: -
J: TRBJ2-3
V: TRBV7-9
CDR3: CASSPEADTQYF
DNA: TGTGCCAGCAGCCCTGAGGCAGATACGCAGTATTTT

size: -
length: 14
D: -
J: TRBJ1-1
V: TRBV28
CDR3: CASSLAGPGVRAFF
DNA: TGTGCCAGCAGTTTGGCGGGACCGGGGGTGCGGGCTTTCTTT

size: -
length: 14
D: -
J: TRBJ2-7
V: TRBV9
CDR3: CASSPQGASYEQYF
DNA: TGTGCCAGCAGCCCCCAGGGCGCCTCCTACGAGCAGTACTTC

size: -
length: 16
D: TRBD1
J: TRBJ2-7
V: TRBV14
CDR3: CASSPLPGQGVSEQYF
DNA: TGTGCCAGCAGCCCCCTCCCGGGACAGGGCGTATCCGAGCAGTACTTC

size: -
length: 14
D: TRBD2
J: TRBJ2-3
V: TRBV7-3
CDR3: CASSSGSGGDTQYF
DNA: TGTGCCAGCAGCTCGGGAAGCGGGGGAGATACGCAGTATTTT

size: -
length: 14
D: -
J: TRBJ2-7
V: TRBV27
CDR3: CASSTHLNPYEQYF
DNA: TGTGCCAGCAGTACTCACCTGAATCCCTACGAGCAGTACTTC

size: -
length: 13
D: TRBD1
J: TRBJ2-7
V: TRBV2
CDR3: CASTDRGRNEQYF
DNA: TGTGCCAGCACTGACAGGGGGCGCAACGAGCAGTACTTC

size: -
length: 15
D: TRBD2
J: TRBJ2-7
V: TRBV9
CDR3: CASSADSGRTYEQYF
DNA: TGTGCCAGCAGCGCAGATAGCGGGAGGACCTACGAGCAGTACTTC

size: -
length: 18
D: -
J: TRBJ2-2
V: TRBV28
CDR3: CASSPAPNRLWNTGELFF
DNA: TGTGCCAGCAGCCCGGCGCCGAACCGCTTATGGAACACCGGGGAGCTGTTTTTT

size: -
length: 16
D: TRBD1
J: TRBJ1-2
V: TRBV9
CDR3: CASSPLRHRGRYGYTF
DNA: TGTGCCAGCAGCCCCCTCCGCCACAGGGGGCGATATGGCTACACCTTC

size: -
length: 10
D: -
J: TRBJ1-1
V: TRBV10-1
CDR3: CASRGTEAFF
DNA: TGCGCCAGCCGGGGGACTGAAGCTTTCTTT

size: -
length: 15
D: -
J: TRBJ2-5
V: TRBV5-4
CDR3: CASGIIGQPQETQYF
DNA: TGTGCCAGCGGCATTATCGGACAGCCCCAAGAGACCCAGTACTTC

size: -
length: 15
D: -
J: TRBJ2-5
V: TRBV7-2
CDR3: CASSPGTGSWETQYF
DNA: TGTGCCAGCAGCCCAGGCACAGGGAGCTGGGAGACCCAGTACTTC

size: -
length: 14
D: -
J: TRBJ2-7
V: TRBV28
CDR3: CASSSPPALREQYF
DNA: TGTGCCAGCAGTTCCCCCCCCGCTCTCCGAGAGCAGTACTTC

size: -
length: 13
D: -
J: TRBJ2-6
V: TRBV28
CDR3: CASVQPGANVLTF
DNA: TGTGCCAGCGTCCAACCTGGGGCCAACGTCCTGACTTTC

size: -
length: 16
D: TRBD1
J: TRBJ2-4
V: TRBV15
CDR3: CATSRGQGATKNIQYF
DNA: TGTGCCACCAGCAGGGGACAGGGGGCCACCAAAAACATTCAGTACTTC

size: -
length: 15
D: TRBD1
J: TRBJ2-1
V: TRBV29-1
CDR3: CSGKSDRVLYNEQFF
DNA: TGCAGCGGTAAATCGGACAGGGTCCTATACAATGAGCAGTTCTTC

size: -
length: 11
D: TRBD1
J: TRBJ1-1
V: TRBV6-5
CDR3: CASTRQGLAFF
DNA: TGTGCCAGCACCCGACAGGGGTTGGCTTTCTTT

size: -
length: 12
D: -
J: TRBJ1-2
V: TRBV28
CDR3: CASSFLGNGYTF
DNA: TGTGCCAGCAGTTTCTTGGGGAATGGCTACACCTTC

size: -
length: 15
D: TRBD2
J: TRBJ2-1
V: TRBV7-2
CDR3: CASSRGLGGANEQFF
DNA: TGTGCCAGCAGCCGGGGACTAGGGGGGGCCAATGAGCAGTTCTTC

size: -
length: 14
D: -
J: TRBJ1-2
V: TRBV5-5
CDR3: CASSPTAANYGYTF
DNA: TGTGCCAGCAGCCCGACTGCCGCTAACTATGGCTACACCTTC

size: -
length: 14
D: -
J: TRBJ2-5
V: TRBV11-2
CDR3: CASSAIRRNYNKYF
DNA: TGTGCCAGCAGCGCCATAAGACGGAATTATAATAAGTACTTC

size: -
length: 14
D: -
J: TRBJ2-2
V: TRBV28
CDR3: CASSSSVNTGELFF
DNA: TGTGCCAGCAGTTCTTCAGTGAACACCGGGGAGCTGTTTTTT

size: -
length: 10
D: -
J: TRBJ2-3
V: TRBV6-1
CDR3: CASTPDTQYF
DNA: TGTGCCAGCACGCCAGATACGCAGTATTTT

size: -
length: 16
D: TRBD2
J: TRBJ2-1
V: TRBV5-5
CDR3: CASSPFSGRAENEQFF
DNA: TGTGCCAGCAGCCCATTTAGCGGGAGGGCCGAGAATGAGCAGTTCTTC

size: -
length: 16
D: TRBD2
J: TRBJ2-1
V: TRBV5-1
CDR3: CASSSSGTSGSNEQFF
DNA: TGCGCCAGCAGCTCCTCCGGGACTAGCGGGAGTAATGAGCAGTTCTTC

size: -
length: 14
D: -
J: TRBJ1-2
V: TRBV6-1
CDR3: CASSSPRQPYGYTF
DNA: TGTGCCAGCAGCTCTCCTCGACAGCCCTATGGCTACACCTTC

size: once
length: 14
D: TRBD1
J: TRBJ2-3
V: TRBV19
CDR3: CASSETGAKDTQYF
DNA: TGTGCCAGTAGTGAGACAGGGGCGAAAGATACGCAGTATTTT

size: -
length: 12
D: -
J: TRBJ2-7
V: TRBV10-3
CDR3: CAISEQGYEQYF
DNA: TGTGCCATCAGTGAACAAGGCTACGAGCAGTACTTC

size: -
length: 12
D: -
J: TRBJ2-1
V: TRBV9
CDR3: CASSAQGNEQFF
DNA: TGTGCCAGCAGCGCTCAGGGAAATGAGCAGTTCTTC

size: -
length: 14
D: -
J: TRBJ2-1
V: TRBV5-4
CDR3: CASSLGGGVDEQFF
DNA: TGTGCCAGCAGCTTGGGAGGGGGGGTTGATGAGCAGTTCTTC

size: few
length: 16
D: TRBD2
J: TRBJ2-3
V: TRBV9
CDR3: CASSGSGGRTTDTQYF
DNA: TGTGCCAGCAGCGGTTCGGGCGGGAGAACAACAGATACGCAGTATTTT

size: -
length: 15
D: -
J: TRBJ2-1
V: TRBV11-2
CDR3: CASSLAPSSYNEQFF
DNA: TGTGCCAGCAGCTTAGCACCAAGCTCCTACAATGAGCAGTTCTTC

size: -
length: 14
D: -
J: TRBJ2-4
V: TRBV10-3
CDR3: CAISESIGGDIQYF
DNA: TGTGCCATCAGTGAGTCAATAGGCGGGGACATTCAGTACTTC